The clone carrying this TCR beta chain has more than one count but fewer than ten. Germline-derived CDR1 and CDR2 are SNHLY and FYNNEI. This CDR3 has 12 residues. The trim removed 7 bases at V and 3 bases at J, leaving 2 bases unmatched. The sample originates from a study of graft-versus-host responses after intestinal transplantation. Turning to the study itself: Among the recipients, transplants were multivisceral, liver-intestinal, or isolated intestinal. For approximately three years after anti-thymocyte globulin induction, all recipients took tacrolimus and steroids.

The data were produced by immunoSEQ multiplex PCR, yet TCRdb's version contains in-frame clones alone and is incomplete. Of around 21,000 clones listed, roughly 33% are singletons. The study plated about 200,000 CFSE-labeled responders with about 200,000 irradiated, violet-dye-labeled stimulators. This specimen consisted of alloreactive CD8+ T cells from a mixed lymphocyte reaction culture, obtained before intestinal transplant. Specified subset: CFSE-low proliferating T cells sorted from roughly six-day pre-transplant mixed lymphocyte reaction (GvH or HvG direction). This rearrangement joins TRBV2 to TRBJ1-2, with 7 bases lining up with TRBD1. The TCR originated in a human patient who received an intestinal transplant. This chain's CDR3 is CASIQGDYGYTF. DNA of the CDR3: TGTGCCAGCATCCAGGGGGACTATGGCTACACCTTC.